This T cell receptor beta chain was identified during a study of CD4 T cells in relation to SARS-CoV-2 and coronaviruses. Looking at the study overall: PBMCs were cultured with antigen for roughly 10 days before TCR beta sequencing.

Concerning this clone: Its antigen remains unidentified.

Notes on the study in general: Compared with monoreactive clones, crossreactive clones showed significantly weaker SARS-CoV-2 expansion.

Germline V gene sequence: CDR1 MNHEY, CDR2 SVGAGI. V lost 2 bases, J lost 4 bases, and 4 bases stayed unmatched. The length of the CDR3 is 15 residues. Profiling relied on immunoSEQ multiplex PCR, and the TCRdb table lists in-frame clones only, not all of them. The profile shows roughly 15,000 clones, over 80% of them singletons. The unexposed donors gave CD4+ T cells in about 2010-2019, prior to COVID-19. CD4+ T cells were isolated from the cells after 10 days of culture. The TCR sequence derives from a human donor in good health. This chain connects TRBV6-5 to TRBJ1-2, with TRBD1 matching over 10 bases. The sample was CD4+ T cells from PBMCs, cultured in vitro. The CDR3 spells CASSYIRDRGYGYTF. The DNA for the CDR3 is TGTGCCAGCAGTTACATCCGGGACAGGGGCTATGGCTACACCTTC.